This T cell receptor beta chain is drawn from a study of cytomegalovirus exposure and HLA in healthy donors. Study results and caveats: Reportedly, TCR beta sequences accurately predicted HLA-A and HLA-B alleles in most subjects. 87-base-pair reads could not separate some V segments, including TRBV6-2 and TRBV6-3. Fewer N-insertions (relative to the approximately 670-donor mean) were reportedly seen in an Asian-associated ancestry cluster in a later analysis. The study assumed roughly uniform donor sequencing depth for presence/absence analyses.

The CDR3 loop spans 13 amino acids. Per the germline V gene, CDR1 is LNHDA and CDR2 is SQIVND (reference sequence). V trimming: 9 bases; J trimming: 4 bases; junction bases outside the gene matches: 7. With regard to this clone: No antigen is known for it.

The PCR used 60 Vbeta and 13 Jbeta primers. Sequenced by immunoSEQ multiplex PCR; TCRdb stores in-frame clones only, minus some. The sample lists some 110,000 clones, approximately 80% seen once, with less than 5.5% in the top ten. Sequences were obtained from PBMCs. The sequence was obtained from a man over 45 in good health and CMV-seropositive. The rearrangement joins TRBV19 to TRBJ2-3, with 7 nucleotides matching TRBD1. CDR3 region: CASKDRPADTQYF. Written as DNA, the CDR3 is TGTGCCAGCAAGGACAGGCCGGCAGATACGCAGTATTTT.